The 7 T cell receptor beta chains reported below all come from one sample, sequenced in a study of T cell responses to AZD1222 COVID-19 vaccine. Sequencing used immunoSEQ multiplex PCR; TCRdb keeps in-frame clones, though not all of them. The sample yields about 100,000 clones, 86% seen once. The sequencing here drew on peripheral blood, taken on day 0 of AZD1222 vaccination. The receptor set was obtained from an adult in good health.

The rearrangement uses TRBV2 and TRBJ2-3; D remains ambiguous. Trimming pared 8 bases from V and 10 bases from J, leaving 13 bases between. The germline V gene has CDR1 SNHLY and CDR2 FYNNEI. The CDR3 extends over 11 amino acids. This chain's CDR3 is CASGIDSPQYF. In DNA, the CDR3 is TGTGCCAGCGGGATCGACTCTCCGCAGTATTTT.

This clone was observed once. The genes are TRBV7-9 and TRBJ1-1; tentative D call: TRBD1 (6 bases). This CDR3 spans 14 amino acids. Deletions cut 5 bases from V and 1 base from J, with 11 bases between. Germline V gene lookup returns CDR1 SEHNR and CDR2 FQNEAQ (reference sequence). The CDR3 DNA sequence: TGTGCCAGCAGCGTATCAGGGGCGAACACTGAAGCTTTCTTT. Translated, it gives CASSVSGANTEAFF.

The chain recombines TRBV7-9 with TRBJ1-3; 11 nucleotides line up with TRBD1. Trimming took 3 bases from V and 2 from J; bases not matched to a gene: 6. The CDR3 consists of 17 residues. The germline gives CDR1 SEHNR, CDR2 FQNEAQ (reference sequence). The CDR3 loop reads CASSLLLGQGAGNTIYF. For the CDR3, the DNA is TGTGCCAGCAGCTTGTTATTGGGACAGGGGGCTGGAAACACCATATATTTT.

The V and J genes are TRBV19 and TRBJ2-2; no reliable D call. The CDR3 contains 15 residues. V was pared by 2 bases and J by 6 bases, with 13 bases between. Germline CDR1 and CDR2: LNHDA and SQIVND (reference sequence). The CDR3 is CASSIFPALAGELFF. CDR3 coding DNA: TGTGCCAGTAGTATATTTCCAGCCTTGGCCGGGGAGCTGTTTTTT.

The chain is built from TRBV6-5 and TRBJ2-5; D is unresolved. Germline loops: CDR1 MNHEY, CDR2 SVGAGI. The CDR3 loop spans 13 amino acids. With 5 bases removed from V and 4 bases from J, the gap between germline ends came to 11 bases. The CDR3 DNA reads TGTGCCAGCAGTCTAACCCTCGGAGAGACCCAGTACTTC. It translates to CASSLTLGETQYF.

The V call is TRBV2, the J call TRBJ2-7, with a tentative D call TRBD1 (5 bases). CDR1 is SNHLY and CDR2 is FYNNEI in the germline V gene. The CDR3 totals 14 residues. V lost 6 bases and J 2 bases, leaving 14 bases between the germline ends. CDR3 residues: CASSLVVGAYEQYF. The CDR3 DNA reads as TGTGCCAGCAGCCTAGTAGTAGGGGCCTACGAGCAGTACTTC. The full variable domain, with the rest looked up from reference TRBV2 and TRBJ2-7, is EPEVTQTPSHQVTQMGQEVILRCVPISNHLYFYWYRQILGQKVEFLVSFYNNEISEKSEIFDDQFSVERPDGSNFTLKIRSTKLEDSAMYFCASSLVVGAYEQYFGPGTRLTVT.

The rearrangement uses TRBV5-4 and TRBJ2-3; maybe TRBD2 (6 bases). The CDR3 length is 15 residues. V was trimmed by 0 bases and J by 12 bases, leaving 20 bases between them. Looked up from germline, CDR1 is SGHNT and CDR2 is YYREEE (reference sequence). CDR3 coding DNA: TGTGCCAGCAGCTTGGTTCCAAGGGACTCCCTGGCCCAGTATTTT. Amino acid sequence: CASSLVPRDSLAQYF.